The TCR beta chain described here comes from a study of T cells in Graves' hyperthyroidism and ophthalmopathy. Study summary: Peripheral blood was secured at the point of initial diagnosis, before any treatment. General observations from the study: Most thyroid clonotypes expanded above 0.001 were also detected in blood. In simple terms, a model built on 13 V-J features told ophthalmopathy apart from stable hyperthyroidism.

The study enrolled patients aged 18 to 65 with newly diagnosed hyperthyroidism of under 2 months' duration. Germline V gives CDR1 MNHEY, CDR2 SVGAGI. This CDR3 spans 15 amino acids. The V segment lost 4 bases and the J segment 7 bases; nucleotides outside the gene matches: 9. Using RNA transcripts as the source, TCR beta CDR3 regions were amplified. The TCR CDR3 was amplified in a first-round RT-PCR using the HTBI primer set. TCRdb recomputed calls from the multiplex PCR reads with MiXCR, one row per CDR3 protein. This table has approximately 510,000 distinct CDR3 sequences, less than 25% appearing once. This clonotype was picked up many times. As yet, its antigen is unknown.

V usage is TRBV6-5 and J usage is TRBJ1-5, with 8 nucleotides matching TRBD1. The material sequenced was blood. The source is a man aged 18 to 30 with Graves' hyperthyroidism. The DNA for the CDR3 is TGTGCCAGCAGTTCCGACAGGGGCCTTAACCAGCCCCAGCATTTT. Translation: CASSSDRGLNQPQHF.